The 15 T cell receptor beta chains listed next were all sequenced from one sample in a study of CD8+CD57+ T cells in acquired aplastic anemia. Investigators profiled TCR beta VDJ and CDR3 from genomic DNA template. TCRdb analysed the reads with MiXCR anew, one entry per CDR3 protein. The table shows 200,000 or so distinct CDR3 sequences, with about 64% occurring only once. The sample consisted of sorted CD4+, CD8+, or CD8+CD57+ T cells (not recorded which) from PBMCs. Receptor source: a human donor with severe aplastic anemia or a healthy control (not recorded which).

In its sample, this clonotype was seen many times. V usage is TRBV15 and J usage is TRBJ2-7, with D tentatively TRBD1 (5 bases). This CDR3 spans 14 amino acids. Deletions cut 4 bases from V and 5 bases from J, with 15 bases between. Germline V CDR1 and CDR2: LNHNV, YYDKDF (reference sequence). In DNA form, the CDR3 reads TGTGCCACCAGCACCAGGGTGGGTGAGAACGAGCAGTACTTC. It codes for CATSTRVGENEQYF.

This clonotype was seen only once. The V call is TRBV10-3, the J call TRBJ2-1; D might be TRBD2 (7 bases). Germline assignment: CDR1 ENHRY and CDR2 SYGVKD. The CDR3 is 17 amino acids. Trimming took 4 bases from V and 1 from J, leaving 17 bases between them. The CDR3 nucleotides are TGTGCCATCAGTGGGGGGCTAGGGCGGGAGTCCTACAATGAGCAGTTCTTC. This codes for CAISGGLGRESYNEQFF.

In DNA, the CDR3 is TGTGCCATCAGTGGCGGACCAAGAAACAATGAGCAGTTCTTC. This gives the protein CAISGGPRNNEQFF. The rearrangement uses TRBV10-3 and TRBJ2-1; the D is unclear. The germline gives CDR1 ENHRY, CDR2 SYGVKD. The germline V and J ends were trimmed by 4 bases and 5 bases, with 12 bases remaining between them. The CDR3 length is 14 residues.

The chain couples TRBV28 to TRBJ1-1, with 8 bases fitting TRBD1. Unmatched junction bases numbered 9, after V lost 5 bases and J lost 4 bases. Per the germline V gene, CDR1 is MDHEN and CDR2 is SYDVKM. The CDR3 loop spans 15 amino acids. This CDR3 reads CASSPGQGPSTEAFF. CDR3 in DNA: TGTGCCAGCAGTCCAGGACAGGGTCCTTCCACTGAAGCTTTCTTT.

V usage is TRBV9 and J usage is TRBJ2-7, with D possibly being TRBD1 (6 bases). Germline values: CDR1 SGDLS, CDR2 YYNGEE. The CDR3 runs to 15 residues. Trimming took 3 bases from V and 0 from J, leaving 13 bases between them. DNA for the CDR3: TGTGCCAGCAGCGCTGAGGGGGAAAGCTCCTACGAGCAGTACTTC. Translating it yields CASSAEGESSYEQYF.

This clonotype appeared many times. This rearrangement joins TRBV25-1 to TRBJ1-1; no clear D gene. Trimming took off 3 bases at V and 6 bases at J, with 14 bases between the two ends. The germline V gene encodes CDR1 MGHDK and CDR2 SYGVNS. CDR3 size: 14 residues. CDR3 protein: CASSDRRLRAEAFF. The CDR3 DNA follows: TGTGCCAGCAGTGACAGAAGACTGAGGGCTGAAGCTTTCTTT.

V gene TRBV25-1 combines with J gene TRBJ2-1, with 9 nucleotides matching TRBD1. There are 15 residues in the CDR3. V shed 7 bases and J 3 bases; nucleotides not matched to a gene: 7. Germline assignment: CDR1 MGHDK and CDR2 SYGVNS. CDR3 protein: CASNGGQGLYNEQFF. CDR3 DNA sequence: TGTGCCAGCAATGGTGGACAGGGGCTCTACAATGAGCAGTTCTTC.

There are a few counts of this clonotype. The chain links TRBV20-1 to TRBJ1-4; D is unresolved. This CDR3 is built from 13 residues. Trimming removed 3 bases from V and 3 bases from J, with 8 bases in between. Germline V gives CDR1 DFQATT, CDR2 SNEGSKA (reference sequence). CDR3 region: CSASERSNEKLFF. CDR3 DNA: TGCAGTGCTAGTGAGAGGTCTAATGAAAAACTGTTTTTT.

The chain carries TRBV5-4 and TRBJ2-5, with D possibly matching TRBD1 (6 bases). Trimming left V 4 bases short and J 5 bases short, with 15 bases between. The germline V gene encodes CDR1 SGHNT and CDR2 YYREEE (reference sequence). The CDR3 is 14 residues long. The CDR3 region is CASSRNRVRETQYF. As DNA, the CDR3 is TGTGCCAGCAGCCGGAACAGGGTTAGGGAGACCCAGTACTTC.

V is TRBV5-4 and J is TRBJ1-1; D gene uncertain. V lost 4 bases, J lost 4 bases, and 11 bases lay in between. There are 13 residues in the CDR3. Germline V gene lookup returns CDR1 SGHNT and CDR2 YYREEE (reference sequence). The CDR3 DNA reads as TGTGCCAGCAGCCGTACAAAGGGCACTGAAGCTTTCTTT. It yields the protein CASSRTKGTEAFF.

The gene calls are TRBV9 and TRBJ2-1, with 12 positions matching TRBD2. The V and J ends lost 4 bases and 5 bases, in that order; junction bases with no gene match: 4. Per the germline V gene, CDR1 is SGDLS and CDR2 is YYNGEE. The CDR3 is 15 amino acids. The CDR3 region is CASSKLAGGDNEQFF. The CDR3 nucleotides are TGTGCCAGCAGCAAACTAGCGGGGGGAGACAATGAGCAGTTCTTC.

Only one count was recorded for this clonotype. The V call is TRBV20-1, the J call TRBJ2-7; no firm D call. This CDR3 contains 15 residues. Trimming shortened V by 6 bases and J by 2 bases, and 20 bases separated the two germline ends. Germline CDR1 is DFQATT and CDR2 is SNEGSKA (reference sequence). The CDR3: CSAPVYGVSAYEQYF. In DNA, the CDR3 is TGCAGTGCCCCGGTGTATGGGGTAAGTGCCTACGAGCAGTACTTC.

A remark on this clonotype: A junction boundary mismatches the germline segment, possibly from a read error. The chain couples TRBV19 to TRBJ1-2; TRBD1 agrees at 11 bases. Germline V CDR1 and CDR2: LNHDA, SQIVND (reference sequence). The CDR3 covers 13 residues. CDR3 nucleotides: TGTGCCAGTAGTGATGCGACCGGGACAGGGGGATTATTC. It translates to CASSDATGTGGLF.

J is TRBJ1-1 and V is TRBV10-1; D ambiguous. The CDR3 has 11 amino acids. Germline lookup yields CDR1 WNHNN and CDR2 SYGVQD (reference sequence). V was trimmed by 4 bases and J by 11 bases, leaving 11 bases between them. The chain's CDR3 is CASSGGVRAFF. The CDR3 DNA reads TGCGCCAGCAGTGGTGGGGTTCGGGCTTTCTTT.

This clonotype was seen repeatedly, ten times or more. The chain carries TRBV7-9 and TRBJ1-5, with 7 bases aligning to TRBD1. Germline CDR1 and CDR2: SEHNR and FQNEAQ (reference sequence). This CDR3 spans 14 amino acids. J gave up 4 bases and V 5 bases, and 5 bases lay outside the gene matches. The CDR3 here is CASSPLDRNQPQHF. In nucleotides, the CDR3 is TGTGCCAGCAGCCCGCTGGACAGGAATCAGCCCCAGCATTTT.